This entry lists 27 T cell receptor beta chains sequenced from one sample in a study of blood T cell repertoires in COVID-19. Data came from immunoSEQ multiplex PCR; TCRdb stores just in-frame clones and leaves some out. Here the sample spans around 360,000 clones, over 75% being singletons. Specimen: peripheral blood. These receptors were taken from a woman between 25 and 40 years old with COVID-19, enrolled during active disease.

In DNA form, the CDR3 reads TGCGCCAGCAGCCAATTCGGGGTGCGCATTGAAAAACTGTTTTTT. Its translation is CASSQFGVRIEKLFF. The rearrangement joins TRBV4-1 to TRBJ1-4; D gene uncertain. The CDR3 length is 15 residues. Looked up from germline, CDR1 is MGHRA and CDR2 is YSYEKL. The V end lost 2 bases, the J end lost 7 bases, and 14 bases lay between the germline ends.

CDR3: CATSRGRFTEAFF. DNA for the CDR3: TGTGCCACCAGCAGGGGGAGGTTCACTGAAGCTTTCTTT. V is TRBV15 and J is TRBJ1-1; D gene uncertain. The CDR3 covers 13 residues. Trimming left V 3 bases short and J 4 bases short, with 9 bases between. Germline assignment: CDR1 LNHNV and CDR2 YYDKDF (reference sequence).

The V call is TRBV28, the J call TRBJ1-2, with 8 bases aligning to TRBD1. Germline-derived CDR1 and CDR2 are MDHEN and SYDVKM. The ends lost 3 bases at V and 13 bases at J; junction bases unmatched: 13. CDR3 length: 14 residues. The CDR3 DNA reads TGTGCCAGCAGTTTGGCAGTTGGGGACAGGAGGCTCACCTTC. As protein: CASSLAVGDRRLTF.

CDR3 loop: CASSLGQWGDSPLHF. The DNA of the CDR3 is TGTGCCAGCAGCCTAGGACAGTGGGGGGATTCACCCCTCCACTTT. V and J are TRBV7-2 and TRBJ1-6, with a weak D call TRBD1 (6 bases). CDR3 size: 15 residues. Germline-derived CDR1 and CDR2 are SGHTA and FQGNSA. Trimming cost V 5 bases and J 8 bases, with 16 bases left between them.

This rearrangement joins TRBV19 to TRBJ1-1; tentative D call: TRBD1 (5 bases). V dropped 7 bases and J dropped 6 bases, with 12 bases sitting between them. CDR1 is LNHDA and CDR2 is SQIVND in the germline V gene (reference sequence). The CDR3 runs to 12 residues. The DNA for the CDR3 is TGTGCCAGTAAGGCGGGGGTGGCTGAAGCTTTCTTT. This translates into CASKAGVAEAFF. Full variable domain (rest looked up from reference TRBV19 and TRBJ1-1): DGGITQSPKYLFRKEGQNVTLSCEQNLNHDAMYWYRQDPGQGLRLIYYSQIVNDFQKGDIAEGYSVSREKKESFPLTVTSAQKNPTAFYLCASKAGVAEAFFGQGTRLTVV.

The J gene is TRBJ2-2, the V gene TRBV7-9; no clear D. The germline CDR1 and CDR2 sequences are SEHNR and FQNEAQ (reference sequence). The CDR3 is made up of 14 amino acids. V lost 1 base, J lost 4 bases, and 7 bases lay in between. The CDR3, as DNA: TGTGCCAGCAGCTTAGTCGACTTCACCGGGGAGCTGTTTTTT. Translated: CASSLVDFTGELFF.

This chain joins TRBV30 and TRBJ1-2, with D perhaps TRBD1 (5 bases). The CDR3 covers 13 residues. V was cut by 3 bases and J by 6 bases, with 14 bases left in between. In germline, CDR1 is GTSNPN, CDR2 SVGIG (reference sequence). The CDR3 spells CAWRATDEDGYTF. The CDR3 nucleotides are TGTGCCTGGAGGGCGACAGATGAGGATGGCTACACCTTC.

CDR3 in amino acids: CASSSRDYPNEQFF. The CDR3 nucleotides read TGTGCCAGCAGTTCCCGGGACTACCCCAATGAGCAGTTCTTC. The J gene is TRBJ2-1, the V gene TRBV28, with 7 bases lining up with TRBD2. In germline, CDR1 is MDHEN, CDR2 SYDVKM. V lost 4 bases, J lost 6 bases, and 6 bases stayed unmatched. The CDR3 length is 14 residues.

The gene calls are TRBV30 and TRBJ2-2; tentative D call: TRBD2 (5 bases). From germline, CDR1 is GTSNPN and CDR2 SVGIG (reference sequence). The V and J ends lost 0 bases and 4 bases respectively, with 6 bases between them. The CDR3 consists of 13 residues. This CDR3 is CAWSVAVTGELFF. CDR3 nucleotide sequence: TGTGCCTGGAGTGTAGCGGTCACCGGGGAGCTGTTTTTT.

The V gene is TRBV7-2, the J gene TRBJ2-7; tentatively, D is TRBD2 (6 bases). The CDR3 runs 15 residues. Trimming removed 3 bases from V and 2 bases from J, with 14 bases in between. From germline, CDR1 is SGHTA and CDR2 FQGNSA. The CDR3 here is CASSFDRGLTYEQYF. CDR3 nucleotides: TGTGCCAGCAGCTTTGACCGGGGGTTGACCTACGAGCAGTACTTC.

This sequence joins TRBV10-3 and TRBJ2-7; 8 bases line up with TRBD1. CDR1 ENHRY and CDR2 SYGVKD come from the germline V gene. The V segment lost 4 bases and the J segment 2 bases; nucleotides outside the gene matches: 1. The length of the CDR3 is 13 residues. CDR3 protein: CAISGQGPYEQYF. CDR3 nucleotides: TGTGCCATCAGTGGACAGGGGCCCTACGAGCAGTACTTC.

This clone was observed at least ten times. The genes are TRBV5-1 and TRBJ2-7; 7 positions match TRBD1. Germline V CDR1 and CDR2: SGHRS, YFSETQ. V dropped 4 bases and J dropped 0; count of bases not matched to a gene: 7. The length of the CDR3 is 15 residues. Written as DNA, the CDR3 is TGCGCCAGCAGCCTAACAGGGGACCCCTCCTACGAGCAGTACTTC. Translation gives CASSLTGDPSYEQYF.

The rearrangement links TRBV5-4 to TRBJ2-5; D gene uncertain. Germline V gene sequence: CDR1 SGHNT, CDR2 YYREEE (reference sequence). CDR3 length: 13 amino acids. V was pared by 4 bases and J by 5 bases, with 12 bases between. CDR3 DNA sequence: TGTGCCAGCAGCCCCTACTTCAAGGAGACCCAGTACTTC. It yields the protein CASSPYFKETQYF.

J is TRBJ2-7 and V is TRBV6-5, with TRBD1 matching over 7 bases. V lost 3 bases to trimming and J lost 4 bases; unmatched junction nucleotides: 9. The CDR3 is made up of 15 amino acids. CDR1 is MNHEY, CDR2 SVGAGI, per germline. CDR3 amino acids: CASSYWGTEGYEQYF. The CDR3 coding sequence is TGTGCCAGCAGTTATTGGGGGACAGAAGGATACGAGCAGTACTTC.

This chain uses TRBV10-3 with TRBJ2-3; TRBD2 aligns across 9 bases. The germline V gene encodes CDR1 ENHRY and CDR2 SYGVKD. CDR3 size: 14 residues. V was clipped by 10 bases and J by 4 bases; unmatched bases: 9. CDR3 residues: CATDSGSASDTQYF. The CDR3 coding sequence is TGTGCCACCGATAGCGGGAGTGCGTCAGATACGCAGTATTTT.

This clone was counted many times. The rearrangement joins TRBV19 to TRBJ1-2, with 8 bases lining up with TRBD1. The CDR3 sequence is 13 residues long. V dropped 3 bases and J dropped 7; count of bases not matched to a gene: 4. Germline assignment: CDR1 LNHDA and CDR2 SQIVND (reference sequence). The CDR3 DNA follows: TGTGCCAGTAGTATGGACAGGGCCGGTGGCTACACCTTC. Amino acid sequence: CASSMDRAGGYTF.

V usage is TRBV5-1 and J usage is TRBJ2-7; TRBD1 aligns across 9 bases. The CDR3 has 14 residues. CDR1 and CDR2 from the germline V gene are SGHRS and YFSETQ. With V trimmed by 4 bases and J by 6 bases, 8 bases remained unmatched. The CDR3 reads CASSTRRTGAEQYF. Here the CDR3 DNA reads TGCGCCAGCAGCACCCGTCGGACAGGGGCCGAGCAGTACTTC.

J is TRBJ2-7 and V is TRBV5-4, with D tentatively TRBD2 (5 bases). CDR1 SGHNT and CDR2 YYREEE come from the germline V gene (reference sequence). This CDR3 region has 14 residues. With 2 bases removed from V and 4 bases from J, the gap between germline ends came to 13 bases. The CDR3 loop reads CASSFGRGGYEQYF. Here the CDR3 DNA reads TGTGCCAGCAGCTTTGGGCGTGGAGGATACGAGCAGTACTTC.

This sequence joins TRBV19 and TRBJ2-3, with TRBD2 matching 10 bases. Germline V gives CDR1 LNHDA, CDR2 SQIVND (reference sequence). J lost 4 bases, V lost 2 bases, and 6 bases had no gene match. The CDR3 spans 16 residues. The DNA of the CDR3 is TGTGCCAGTAGTATAAGACCACTAGCGGGGCCAGATACGCAGTATTTT. This sequence encodes CASSIRPLAGPDTQYF. Supplemented by reference TRBV19 and TRBJ2-3, the full variable domain reads DGGITQSPKYLFRKEGQNVTLSCEQNLNHDAMYWYRQDPGQGLRLIYYSQIVNDFQKGDIAEGYSVSREKKESFPLTVTSAQKNPTAFYLCASSIRPLAGPDTQYFGPGTRLTVL.

The chain links TRBV9 to TRBJ2-7; possible D gene TRBD2, 6 bases. Germline CDR1 reads SGDLS; CDR2 reads YYNGEE. V lost 0 bases, J lost 1 base, and 11 bases lay in between. CDR3 size: 15 residues. This CDR3 reads CASSVGGDLSYEQYF. CDR3 in DNA: TGTGCCAGCAGCGTAGGGGGGGACCTATCCTACGAGCAGTACTTC. Complete variable domain (other parts from reference TRBV9 and TRBJ2-7): DSGVTQTPKHLITATGQRVTLRCSPRSGDLSVYWYQQSLDQGLQFLIQYYNGEERAKGNILERFSAQQFPDLHSELNLSSLELGDSALYFCASSVGGDLSYEQYFGPGTRLTVT.

This rearrangement joins TRBV4-2 to TRBJ2-1, with a weak D call TRBD2 (5 bases). The germline V and J ends were trimmed by 0 bases and 7 bases, with 19 bases remaining between them. Germline V lookup: CDR1 LGHNA, CDR2 YNFKEQ. The CDR3 is 17 amino acids. The CDR3 coding sequence is TGTGCCAGCAGCCAAGATTCCCAAGGCTTTGCGGGTAATGAGCAGTTCTTC. Translated, it gives CASSQDSQGFAGNEQFF.

CDR3 loop: CASSLIPGVEQFF. The CDR3 DNA sequence: TGTGCCAGCAGCTTAATCCCGGGGGTTGAGCAGTTCTTC. The rearrangement joins TRBV5-8 to TRBJ2-1; a weak D match, TRBD2 (6 bases). Trimming cost V 2 bases and J 9 bases, with 12 bases left between them. The CDR3 runs to 13 residues. Germline values: CDR1 SGHTS, CDR2 YDEGEE.

V usage is TRBV15 and J usage is TRBJ1-5; 8 bases agree with TRBD1. Germline values: CDR1 LNHNV, CDR2 YYDKDF (reference sequence). This CDR3 spans 16 amino acids. V lost 0 bases to trimming and J lost 5 bases; unmatched junction nucleotides: 6. CDR3 coding DNA: TGTGCCACCAGCAGAGATCCGACAGGGGTGGATCAGCCCCAGCATTTT. This encodes CATSRDPTGVDQPQHF.

J is TRBJ1-2 and V is TRBV3-1 (or the pseudogene TRBV3-2), with D perhaps TRBD1 (6 bases). The CDR3 loop spans 14 amino acids. Germline CDR1 is LGHDT and CDR2 is YNNKEL (reference sequence). Trimming removed 0 bases from V and 6 bases from J, with 11 bases in between. CDR3 nucleotides: TGTGCCAGCAGCCAAGATTTGGACAGTGATGGCTACACCTTC. Translated, it gives CASSQDLDSDGYTF.

Concerning this clone: Other DNA sequences of this sample code for an identical CDR3. The chain recombines TRBV5-6 with TRBJ2-5; TRBD1 matches at 9 bases. The CDR3 has 15 residues. V was pared by 5 bases and J by 5 bases, with 10 bases of the junction left unmatched. Germline assignment: CDR1 SGHDT and CDR2 YYEEEE. The CDR3 reads CASSPRTGAGETQYF. The CDR3, as DNA: TGTGCCAGCAGTCCGAGGACAGGGGCGGGGGAGACCCAGTACTTC.

The genes are TRBV4-1 and TRBJ1-4; no firm D call. The CDR3 contains 16 residues. CDR1 is MGHRA and CDR2 is YSYEKL in the germline V gene. Trimming left V 4 bases short and J 7 bases short, with 19 bases between. CDR3 DNA: TGCGCCAGCAGCCCCAAAATTCCCAATAGAGGTGAAAAACTGTTTTTT. It yields the protein CASSPKIPNRGEKLFF.

On this clone itself: At the DNA level, this CDR3 is encoded by other sequences in the same sample as well. This rearrangement joins TRBV5-1 to TRBJ2-1; the match to TRBD2 covers 10 bases. The V gene's germline CDR1 is SGHRS and CDR2 YFSETQ. There are 16 residues in the CDR3. The J segment lost 0 bases and the V segment lost 4 bases, leaving 4 bases of the junction unmatched. CDR3 DNA: TGCGCCAGCAGCGTGACTAGCGGGTCCTCCTACAATGAGCAGTTCTTC. Protein: CASSVTSGSSYNEQFF.